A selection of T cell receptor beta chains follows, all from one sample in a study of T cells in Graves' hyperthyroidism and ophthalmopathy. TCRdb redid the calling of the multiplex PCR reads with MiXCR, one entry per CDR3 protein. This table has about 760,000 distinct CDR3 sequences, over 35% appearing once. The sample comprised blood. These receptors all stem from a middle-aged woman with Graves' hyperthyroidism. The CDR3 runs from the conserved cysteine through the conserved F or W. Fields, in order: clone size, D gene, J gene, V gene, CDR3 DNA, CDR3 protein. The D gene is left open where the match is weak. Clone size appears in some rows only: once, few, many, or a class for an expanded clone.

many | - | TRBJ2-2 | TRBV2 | TGTGCCAGCAGCGGGGTAGCGATGGGGGAGCTGTTTTTT | CASSGVAMGELFF
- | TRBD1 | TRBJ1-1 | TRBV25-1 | TGTGCCAGCAGTGCTAGAGAGCCAGGGGGCAGTGAAGCTTTCTTT | CASSAREPGGSEAFF
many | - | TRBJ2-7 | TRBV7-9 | TGTGCCAGCAGCGACCCGACAGTCAGCTCCTACGAGCAGTACTTC | CASSDPTVSSYEQYF
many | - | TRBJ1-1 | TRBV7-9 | TGTGCCAGCAGCTTAGGTAGGGCCAACGCCATGAACACTGAAGCTTTCTTT | CASSLGRANAMNTEAFF
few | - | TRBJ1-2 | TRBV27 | TGTGCCAGCAGTTTCGCTACAGGTTATGGCTACACCTTC | CASSFATGYGYTF
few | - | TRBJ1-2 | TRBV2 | TGTGCCAGCAAACAGGAGTATGGCTACACCTTC | CASKQEYGYTF
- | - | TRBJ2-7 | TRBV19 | TGTGCCAGTAGTATTCGGACAGCAAACTACGAGCAGTACTTC | CASSIRTANYEQYF
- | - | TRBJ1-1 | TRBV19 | TGTGCCAGTAATCCGACTTCCCGGGTTGGAGCTTTCTTT | CASNPTSRVGAFF
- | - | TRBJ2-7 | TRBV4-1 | TGCGCCAGCAGCCAAGTTGGGGACACCTACTACGAGCAGTACTTC | CASSQVGDTYYEQYF
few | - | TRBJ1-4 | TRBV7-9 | TGTGCCAGCAGCTTAAGCGCCTCGGGGGCGCGACAAGAAAAACTGTTTTTT | CASSLSASGARQEKLFF
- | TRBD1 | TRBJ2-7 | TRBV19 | TGTGCCAGTAACCAGGGACAGGGGAATGACGAGCAGTACTTC | CASNQGQGNDEQYF
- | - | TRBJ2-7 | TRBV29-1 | TGCAGCGTTGACATCAGTCACGAGCAGTACTTC | CSVDISHEQYF
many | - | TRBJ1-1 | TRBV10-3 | TGTGCCATCAGTGAGTCTCCTCGAACTGAAGCTTTCTTT | CAISESPRTEAFF
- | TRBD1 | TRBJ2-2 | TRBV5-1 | TGCGCCAGCAGCGCGACAGGGAAAGAGGGCACCGGGGAGCTGTTTTTT | CASSATGKEGTGELFF
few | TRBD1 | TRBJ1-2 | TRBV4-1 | TGCGCCAGCAGCCAGGAGGGGCCGGGACAGGGGAAGGGGGGCTACACCTTC | CASSQEGPGQGKGGYTF
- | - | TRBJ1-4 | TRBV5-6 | TGTGCCAGCAGCTTGGCGAACAGGGTTGAAGAAAAACTGTTTTTT | CASSLANRVEEKLFF
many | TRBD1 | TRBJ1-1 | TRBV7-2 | TGTGCCAGCAGGTTCCAGACAGGGGGGACTGAAGCTTTCTTT | CASRFQTGGTEAFF
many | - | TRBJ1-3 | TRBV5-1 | TGCGCCAGCAGCCCGGGCGGGACGCTCGGAAACACCATATATTTT | CASSPGGTLGNTIYF
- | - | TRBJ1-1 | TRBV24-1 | TGTGCCACCAGTGTCTCGGGGACCGGCAAGGCTTTCTTT | CATSVSGTGKAFF
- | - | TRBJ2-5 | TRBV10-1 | TGCGCCACCCCTCTTTCCGAGCGGAGGACTCAAGAGACCCAGTACTTC | CATPLSERRTQETQYF
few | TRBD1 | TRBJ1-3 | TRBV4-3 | TGCGCCAGCAGCCAAAGTTTTACAGGGGCTGGAAACACCATATATTTT | CASSQSFTGAGNTIYF
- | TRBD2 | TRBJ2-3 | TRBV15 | TGTGCCACCAACCCCGGGGCTAGCGGAAACACAGATACGCAGTATTTT | CATNPGASGNTDTQYF
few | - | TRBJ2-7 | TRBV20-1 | TGCAGTGCTAGCCCAGACCGGGGGGCACCTGGGGAGCAGTACTTC | CSASPDRGAPGEQYF
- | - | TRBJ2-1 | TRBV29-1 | TGCAGCCACAAGACTGCCAATGAGCAGTTCTTC | CSHKTANEQFF
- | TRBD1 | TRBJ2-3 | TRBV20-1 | TGCAGTGCTAGAGATGTCCAGGGGGTCCCAGATACGCAGTATTTT | CSARDVQGVPDTQYF
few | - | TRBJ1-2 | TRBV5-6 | TGTGCCAGCAGCCTACAGGGCTCTTACTATGGCTACACCTTC | CASSLQGSYYGYTF
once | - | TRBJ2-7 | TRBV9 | TGTGCCAGCAGTGAGTCGCCATGGATACTGTACTTC | CASSESPWILYF
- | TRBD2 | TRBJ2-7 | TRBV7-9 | TGTGCCAGCTCACCACCGTCTAGCGGGGGGGCCCGAGAGCAGTACTTC | CASSPPSSGGAREQYF
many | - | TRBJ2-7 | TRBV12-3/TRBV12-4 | TGTGCCAGCAGTCCGCAGGGACCCGAGCAGTACTTC | CASSPQGPEQYF
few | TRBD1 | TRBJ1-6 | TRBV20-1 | TGCAGTGACCCCGGGACAGGGGGGAATTCACCCCTCCACTTT | CSDPGTGGNSPLHF
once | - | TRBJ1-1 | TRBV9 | TGTGCCAGCAGCCCTGGGGGGTCCACGAACACTGAAGCTTTCTTT | CASSPGGSTNTEAFF
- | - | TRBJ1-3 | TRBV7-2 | TGTGCCAGCAGCCAATCGGTCAGCTCTGGAAACACCATATATTTT | CASSQSVSSGNTIYF
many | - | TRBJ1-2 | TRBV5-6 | TGTGCCAGCAGCCTCTCGGGGGCTCGGGGCTACACCTTC | CASSLSGARGYTF
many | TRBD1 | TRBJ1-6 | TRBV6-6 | TGTGCCAGCAGTTTCCCACCCTGGACAGGACAGGGGTCACCCCTCCACTTT | CASSFPPWTGQGSPLHF
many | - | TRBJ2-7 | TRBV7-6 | TGTGCCAGCGCGGACAGCTCCTACGAGCAGTACTTC | CASADSSYEQYF
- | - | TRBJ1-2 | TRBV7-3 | TGTGCCAGCAGCTTAAGGGGGCCGCTTGATGGCTACACCTTC | CASSLRGPLDGYTF
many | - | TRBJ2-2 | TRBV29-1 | TGCAGCGTCCGGGACTCTAACACCGGGGAGCTGTTTTTT | CSVRDSNTGELFF
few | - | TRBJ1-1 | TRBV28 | TGTGCCAGCAGTTTAGATAAGGGGAATGCAATATTT | CASSLDKGNAIF